The sequence of this TCR beta chain was determined in a study of T cell responses to AZD1222 COVID-19 vaccine. Profiling relied on immunoSEQ multiplex PCR, and the TCRdb table lists in-frame clones only, not all of them. The sample has about 270,000 clones, 90% to 95% seen once. In germline, CDR1 is SGHTA, CDR2 FQGNSA. Trimming removed 2 bases from V and 5 bases from J; junction bases left unmatched: 8. This CDR3 is built from 16 residues. The rearrangement uses TRBV7-2 and TRBJ2-1; 8 bases are a match to TRBD1. The input for sequencing was peripheral blood, taken 28 days after the second AZD1222 dose. This receptor was taken from an adult who received the AZD1222 COVID-19 vaccine. As DNA, the CDR3 is TGTGCCAGCAGCTTACAGGGGGCCAGAACCAACAATGAGCAGTTCTTC. This codes for CASSLQGARTNNEQFF.